This TCR beta chain was identified in a study of sequential checkpoint blockade in melanoma. About the research overall: Randomization was 1:1 between first-line nivolumab→ipilimumab and ipilimumab→nivolumab. Maintenance nivolumab came after either treatment sequence.

The germline CDR1 and CDR2 sequences are GTSNPN and SVGIG (reference sequence). With 5 bases removed from V and 4 bases from J, the gap between germline ends came to 15 bases. The CDR3 covers 13 residues. Treatment defined: randomized to nivolumab then ipilimumab (arm A) or the reverse (arm B). Live CD3+CD8+ CD19− CD56− cells were sorted from PBMCs. Clones were sequenced by immunoSEQ multiplex PCR, and TCRdb holds only the in-frame ones, with some missing. The sample includes just over 15,000 clones, around 77% of them seen just once. The clonotype comes from a human donor with melanoma. The chain carries TRBV30 and TRBJ2-7; D is possibly TRBD1 (6 bases). This specimen was CD8+ T cells sorted from blood (inferred from file names), taken from a patient given nivolumab and ipilimumab in sequence. DNA for the CDR3: TGTGCCTGGGCCCTGGACAGTTCTTACGAGCAGTACTTC. Amino acids: CAWALDSSYEQYF. Looking up the rest from reference TRBV30 and TRBJ2-7 gives the full variable domain: SQTIHQWPATLVQPVGSPLSLECTVEGTSNPNLYWYRQAAGRGLQLLFYSVGIGQISSEVPQNLSASRPQDRQFILSSKKLLLSDSGFYLCAWALDSSYEQYFGPGTRLTVT.